This TCR beta chain came from a study of metastatic and nonmetastatic thyroid tumors. Background on the study: Repertoire data that came from the blood and tumor or nodule tissue of malignant and benign thyroid patients were compared.

Original analysis: CDR3 differences across clinicopathological groups were used to build a distant-metastasis classifier for papillary thyroid cancer. TCRdb called clones again from the PCR reads with MiXCR. V and J calls and clone size were set by TCRdb, not the authors. Of about 70,000 clones in the sample, roughly 18% are singletons; the top ten hold more than 10%. Treatment of any kind had been given to no patient before thyroid surgery. This clone was counted many times. The antigen is undetermined. Notes on the study in general: According to reports, the diversity of TCR beta was significantly higher in malignant thyroid tumors than in benign nodules, and this held in both blood and tumor samples.

The sequenced material came from blood. This receptor was identified in a female donor with papillary thyroid cancer or a benign thyroid nodule (not recorded which). Some clones in this sample may be carry-over from other donors' samples.

The CDR3 here is CASSTSGTPNTEAFF. The CDR3 DNA reads as TGTGCCAGCAGCACCTCCGGGACACCCAACACTGAAGCTTTCTTT. This chain connects TRBV13 to TRBJ1-1; a possible D gene is TRBD1 (6 bases). Germline V gene lookup returns CDR1 PRHDT and CDR2 FYEKMQ (reference sequence). Trimming cost V 5 bases and J 2 bases, with 15 bases left between them. CDR3 length: 15 amino acids.